These 25 T cell receptor beta chains originate from one sample sequenced in a study of T cell responses to AZD1222 COVID-19 vaccine. Only in-frame clones appear in the TCRdb table, and some are missing; sequencing was by immunoSEQ multiplex PCR. The sample holds tens of thousands of clones, 75% to 85% seen once. The sequencing here drew on peripheral blood, taken on day 0 of AZD1222 vaccination. All receptors derive from an adult in good health.

This clone was detected once. The chain carries TRBV6-2 or TRBV6-3 and TRBJ2-4; weak D call: TRBD1 (6 bases). V shed 5 bases and J shed 8 bases, with 16 bases lying between them. The CDR3 is 14 residues long. Germline-derived CDR1 and CDR2 are MNHEY and SVGEGT. The CDR3 coding sequence is TGTGCCAGCAGTAGCTGGACAGAGGTGGACATTCAGTACTTC. Protein product: CASSSWTEVDIQYF.

V is TRBV2 and J is TRBJ2-1, with D hard to call. The CDR3 runs 13 residues. V was trimmed by 4 bases and J by 4 bases, leaving 8 bases between them. Germline CDR1 is SNHLY and CDR2 is FYNNEI. CDR3 nucleotides: TGTGCCAGCAGTGGGCTGATATACAATGAGCAGTTCTTC. It codes for CASSGLIYNEQFF.

There are a few counts of this clone. The sample contains more than one DNA sequence encoding this CDR3. This chain connects TRBV5-1 to TRBJ2-7; D possibly corresponds to TRBD1 (6 bases). Trimming pared 0 bases from V and 3 bases from J, leaving 19 bases between. The CDR3 is made up of 17 amino acids. Germline CDR1 is SGHRS and CDR2 is YFSETQ. The CDR3 reads CASSLGGQGKGDYEQYF. CDR3 nucleotide sequence: TGCGCCAGCAGCTTGGGGGGTCAGGGGAAGGGAGACTACGAGCAGTACTTC.

The genes are TRBV7-9 and TRBJ1-4; the D gene is possibly TRBD1 (5 bases). Trimming took 5 bases from V and 8 from J, leaving 15 bases between them. The CDR3 sequence is 14 residues long. CDR1 and CDR2 (germline): SEHNR, FQNEAQ (reference sequence). The CDR3 DNA is TGTGCCAGCAGCCCCTGGACACAGCCAGAAAAACTGTTTTTT. Residues: CASSPWTQPEKLFF.

The rearrangement links TRBV30 to TRBJ1-6; 11 nucleotides align to TRBD1. The V and J ends lost 4 bases and 7 bases, in that order; junction bases with no gene match: 9. Germline V gene sequence: CDR1 GTSNPN, CDR2 SVGIG (reference sequence). This CDR3 region has 16 residues. CDR3 coding DNA: TGTGCCTGGATCCGGGACAGGGGGGGTTCCAATTCACCCCTCCACTTT. Protein product: CAWIRDRGGSNSPLHF.

The rearrangement uses TRBV28 and TRBJ2-7, with 9 nucleotides matching TRBD2. Trimming took 3 bases from V and 7 from J; bases not matched to a gene: 7. Per the germline V gene, CDR1 is MDHEN and CDR2 is SYDVKM. This CDR3 comprises 14 residues. In nucleotides, the CDR3 is TGTGCCAGCAGTTTGGCTAGCGGGGCTCGGGAGCAGTACTTC. Translation: CASSLASGAREQYF.

The V and J genes are TRBV28 and TRBJ1-6; no reliable D call. Germline CDR1 and CDR2: MDHEN and SYDVKM. V lost 6 bases and J lost 0, with 12 bases in between. This CDR3 has 16 residues. CDR3 nucleotides: TGTGCCAGCAGCGGGAGGGAGAGCTCCTATAATTCACCCCTCCACTTT. Its translation is CASSGRESSYNSPLHF. Together with reference TRBV28 and TRBJ1-6, the CDR3 gives the full variable domain: DVKVTQSSRYLVKRTGEKVFLECVQDMDHENMFWYRQDPGLGLRLIYFSYDVKMKEKGDIPEGYSVSREKKERFSLILESASTNQTSMYLCASSGRESSYNSPLHFGNGTRLTVT.

The V call is TRBV5-1, the J call TRBJ1-1; 7 bases line up with TRBD1. The germline V gene encodes CDR1 SGHRS and CDR2 YFSETQ. V gave up 4 bases and J gave up 4 bases; unmatched junction bases: 10. The CDR3 length is 15 residues. CDR3 bases: TGCGCCAGCAGCCGCGGACAGGAACGGACCACTGAAGCTTTCTTT. Translated: CASSRGQERTTEAFF.

The genes are TRBV4-3 and TRBJ1-6, with D perhaps TRBD1 (5 bases). The CDR3 runs to 14 residues. Germline CDR1 and CDR2: LGHNA and YSLEER. Between the trimmed V and J ends, which lost 4 bases and 12 bases, there was a span of 16 bases. The CDR3 sequence is CASSLLTEGLPLHF. The CDR3 region has the DNA TGCGCCAGCAGCCTATTGACAGAAGGTCTACCCCTCCACTTT.

V gene TRBV28 combines with J gene TRBJ2-1, with unresolved D. CDR1 and CDR2 (germline): MDHEN, SYDVKM. This CDR3 contains 17 residues. The germline V and J ends were trimmed by 3 bases and 1 base, with 16 bases remaining between them. The CDR3 loop is CASSFRRLDGSYNEQFF. DNA of the CDR3: TGTGCCAGCAGTTTTCGCCGACTTGACGGGTCCTACAATGAGCAGTTCTTC.

The chain couples TRBV6-5 to TRBJ1-3, with D possibly TRBD1 on 6 matching bases. Germline V gene lookup returns CDR1 MNHEY and CDR2 SVGAGI. CDR3 length: 15 residues. V lost 8 bases and J 4 bases, leaving 18 bases between the germline ends. The CDR3 here is CASRGEQGCGNTIYF. The CDR3 DNA reads TGTGCCAGCCGGGGGGAACAGGGTTGCGGAAACACCATATATTTT.

The chain couples TRBV30 to TRBJ2-1; perhaps TRBD2 as D (5 bases). CDR3 length: 13 amino acids. Trimming cost V 1 base and J 8 bases, with 12 bases left between them. The germline V gene has CDR1 GTSNPN and CDR2 SVGIG (reference sequence). The chain's CDR3 is CAWSAGLRDEQFF. The CDR3 bases are TGTGCCTGGAGTGCCGGCCTGCGGGATGAGCAGTTCTTC.

The chain uses TRBV6-5 and TRBJ2-7, with 12 positions matching TRBD2. This CDR3 is built from 15 residues. The trim removed 3 bases at V and 2 bases at J, leaving 2 bases unmatched. Germline CDR1 MNHEY, CDR2 SVGAGI. The CDR3 nucleotides are TGTGCCAGCAGTTATCGGACTAGCGGGACCTACGAGCAGTACTTC. Translated: CASSYRTSGTYEQYF.

The chain carries TRBV4-1 and TRBJ1-5; 9 bases agree with TRBD1. Per germline, CDR1 MGHRA and CDR2 YSYEKL. The CDR3 loop spans 18 amino acids. Germline trimming cut 1 base from V and 2 bases from J; bases unmatched to any gene: 9. CDR3 in DNA: TGCGCCAGCAGCCAAGCAATACAGGGGGCTGGTGGCAATCAGCCCCAGCATTTT. Translated, it gives CASSQAIQGAGGNQPQHF.

The chain has TRBV24-1 and TRBJ2-3, with D perhaps matching TRBD1 (6 bases). The germline CDR1 and CDR2 sequences are KGHDR and SFDVKD. The CDR3 has 14 amino acids. The V and J ends lost 4 bases and 2 bases respectively, with 9 bases between them. The CDR3 DNA reads TGTGCCACCAGTGACACAGGGTTCACAGATACGCAGTATTTT. Translating it yields CATSDTGFTDTQYF.

The genes are TRBV7-2 and TRBJ1-1, with D possibly TRBD1 on 5 matching bases. Germline CDR1 reads SGHTA; CDR2 reads FQGNSA. This CDR3 comprises 16 residues. Trimming cost V 1 base and J 0 bases, with 12 bases left between them. CDR3 sequence (DNA): TGTGCCAGCAGCTTAGGCACATGGGGACTGAACACTGAAGCTTTCTTT. It yields the protein CASSLGTWGLNTEAFF.

The V gene is TRBV3-1 (or the pseudogene TRBV3-2), the J gene TRBJ2-5, with D possibly called TRBD1 or TRBD2 (5 bases each). Trimming left V 8 bases short and J 3 bases short, with 13 bases between. Looked up from germline, CDR1 is LGHDT and CDR2 is YNNKEL (reference sequence). The CDR3 loop spans 13 amino acids. The chain's CDR3 is CASLGRTEETQYF. CDR3 sequence (DNA): TGTGCCAGCCTGGGACGGACGGAAGAGACCCAGTACTTC.

This chain joins TRBV24-1 and TRBJ2-3; the D gene is possibly TRBD1 (6 bases). Trimming cost V 3 bases and J 3 bases, with 6 bases left between them. This CDR3 comprises 13 residues. Germline V gene lookup returns CDR1 KGHDR and CDR2 SFDVKD. CDR3 region: CATSDTGTDTQYF. For the CDR3, the DNA is TGTGCCACCAGTGATACAGGGACAGATACGCAGTATTTT.

V is TRBV5-1 and J is TRBJ1-6; D ambiguous. This CDR3 contains 14 residues. The germline CDR1 and CDR2 sequences are SGHRS and YFSETQ. Trimming left V 4 bases short and J 7 bases short, with 12 bases between. The CDR3 bases are TGCGCCAGCAGCCGAGACGTTGGCAATTCACCCCTCCACTTT. Translated, it gives CASSRDVGNSPLHF.

The gene calls are TRBV7-9 and TRBJ1-6; D might be TRBD1 (6 bases). CDR1 and CDR2 from the germline V gene are SEHNR and FQNEAQ (reference sequence). The CDR3 runs 15 residues. V shed 5 bases and J shed 2 bases, with 10 bases lying between them. Here the CDR3 DNA reads TGTGCCAGCAGCCCTGGACAGCCCTATAATTCACCCCTCCACTTT. Translating gives CASSPGQPYNSPLHF. The full variable domain, with the rest looked up from reference TRBV7-9 and TRBJ1-6, is DTGVSQNPRHKITKRGQNVTFRCDPISEHNRLYWYRQTLGQGPEFLTYFQNEAQLEKSRLLSDRFSAERPKGSFSTLEIQRTEQGDSAMYLCASSPGQPYNSPLHFGNGTRLTVT.

This clone was detected only a few times. The chain links TRBV4-1 to TRBJ1-6; D unclear. Germline V gives CDR1 MGHRA, CDR2 YSYEKL. The length of the CDR3 is 16 residues. The ends were cut back, 0 bases at V and 0 bases at J, with 6 bases in the middle. This CDR3 reads CASSQETTSYNSPLHF. CDR3 bases: TGCGCCAGCAGCCAAGAAACTACCTCCTATAATTCACCCCTCCACTTT.

The sample holds one count of this clone. This chain connects TRBV7-9 to TRBJ1-2; D gene ambiguous. Per germline, CDR1 SEHNR and CDR2 FQNEAQ (reference sequence). Trimming took off 1 base at V and 4 bases at J, with 22 bases between the two ends. The CDR3 runs 18 residues. CDR3 in amino acids: CASSLVRPSDGLLYGYTF. The DNA for the CDR3 is TGTGCCAGCAGCTTAGTAAGGCCGTCCGACGGACTGCTCTATGGCTACACCTTC.

The V call is TRBV10-3, the J call TRBJ2-3; 12 positions match TRBD2. The germline V gene has CDR1 ENHRY and CDR2 SYGVKD. The J segment lost 3 bases and the V segment lost 2 bases, leaving 3 bases of the junction unmatched. This CDR3 is built from 16 residues. The CDR3 is CAISEGLAGYTDTQYF. Written as DNA, the CDR3 is TGTGCCATCAGTGAGGGACTAGCGGGGTATACAGATACGCAGTATTTT.

The chain combines TRBV7-3 with TRBJ1-6; D is undetermined. Between the trimmed V and J ends, which lost 0 bases and 5 bases, there was a span of 2 bases. From germline, CDR1 is SGHTA and CDR2 FQGTGA. The CDR3 has 13 residues. CDR3 region: CASSLTDNSPLHF. The CDR3 nucleotides are TGTGCCAGCAGCTTAACTGATAATTCACCCCTCCACTTT.

The chain has TRBV6-5 and TRBJ1-5; D is unresolved. The germline V and J ends were trimmed by 5 bases and 3 bases, with 8 bases remaining between them. Germline CDR1 is MNHEY and CDR2 is SVGAGI. The CDR3 consists of 13 residues. The CDR3 sequence: CASSKGHNQPQHF. The CDR3 bases are TGTGCCAGCAGTAAGGGCCACAATCAGCCCCAGCATTTT.